This T cell receptor beta chain was recovered during a study of T cell repertoires in cytomegalovirus infection (dated by TCRdb to about 2019). About the investigation overall: Alongside well-studied HLA-B-restricted epitopes, the peptide stimulations were aimed at recently identified HLA-C-restricted CMV epitopes, whose presentation resists viral immunomodulation. Donor HLA type was relevant to the analysis, because carriage of CMV infection together with the matching HLA type was indicated by public TCR beta signatures.

CDR1 and CDR2, looked up from the germline V gene, are SGHTA and FQGNSA. Including cysteine and phenylalanine, the CDR3 has 14 amino acids. The read is trimmed to its CDR3 DNA, 42 bases read in frame from base 1. Germline trimming amounts to 5 bases on V and 6 bases on J, with 5 as the count of junction bases outside the gene matches. Findings and caveats that apply to the study as a whole: In the ex vivo response, HLA-C-restricted CMV-specific TCR beta clonotypes were dominant, and in two of eight donors the single most frequent clonotype came from this HLA-C-restricted group. Cumulative frequency of public TCR beta family members discriminated carriers of CMV infection plus the relevant HLA type in this cohort and an independent 352-donor cohort.

This clonotype occurred a few times. It lacks a known antigen. No quality values exist for individual bases; no much larger clone is one base distant. Sample treatment or condition, as interpreted from the label and publication: in vitro stimulation with specific CMV peptide epitopes to enrich CMV-specific T cells. Sequenced on an Illumina HiSeq 1500. The public reads were reanalyzed by TCRdb: fastp trimming at Q25, MiXCR alignment, in-frame beta chains only. When rows share a CDR3 protein, they turn into one entry using the most common DNA and genes. This sample has 450,000 to 650,000 distinct CDR3 sequences in its table, and 40% of those were observed once. Around 48% of the sample goes to the ten largest clones.

The source material was cultured PBMCs, sampled from culture after CMV antigen stimulation. This TCR derives from a human donor in good health (CMV status not recorded). Some clones in this sample may be carry-over from other donors' samples. This receptor chain uses TRBV7-2 and TRBJ1-4; 8 central nucleotides agree with TRBD1. This receptor has the CDR3 CASSPGQADEKLFF. The nucleotide sequence is given as TGTGCCAGCAGCCCGGGACAGGCTGATGAAAAACTGTTTTTT.